This TCR beta chain comes out of a study of blood T cell repertoires in COVID-19. Across the whole study: PBMCs, B-cell-depleted T cells, or T cells were the source of the cDNA or gDNA that made up the material.

Germline-derived CDR1 and CDR2 are MRHNA and SNTAGT. V lost 7 bases to trimming and J lost 8 bases; unmatched junction nucleotides: 6. The CDR3 is 13 amino acids. Repertoires were generated with immunoSEQ multiplex PCR, while TCRdb's copy carries only in-frame clones and drops some. This table has about 440,000 clones, nearly 90% appearing once. V is TRBV6-4 and J is TRBJ1-2; 11 bases fit TRBD1. This receptor was identified in a woman between 18 and 29 years old with acute COVID-19. Material: PBMCs or T cells enriched from blood (not recorded which). CDR3 coding DNA: TGTGCCAGCAAAGGACAGGGGGCGATGGGCTACACCTTC. As protein: CASKGQGAMGYTF.